This T cell receptor (beta chain) was sequenced during a study of shared clonotypes between healthy human individuals. The study's findings and limits: A handful of donors showed sharing of approximately 5% of naive CD4 clonotypes. The researchers took only blood, and tissue repertoires probably look different.

The V segment lost 0 bases and the J segment 5 bases; nucleotides outside the gene matches: 5. Germline V gene data show CDR1 as SGDLS and CDR2 as YYNGEE. The CDR3 runs to 15 residues. Comment on this clone: The antigen remains unidentified.

The repertoire was sequenced with immunoSEQ multiplex PCR; TCRdb's copy has only in-frame clones and lacks some. The sample contains approximately 1.1 million clones, 70% to 80% of which appear only once. V gene TRBV9 combines with J gene TRBJ2-1; TRBD2 matches at 7 bases. Sequenced material: memory CD4+ T cells from PBMCs. Regarding subset: CD45RA-negative fraction. The receptor was isolated from a man aged 18 to 29 in good health. Some clones in this sample may be carry-over from other donors' samples. Here the CDR3 DNA reads TGTGCCAGCAGCGTAGGCGGGAGTAAGGACAATGAGCAGTTCTTC. It codes for CASSVGGSKDNEQFF.